This T cell receptor (beta chain) was sequenced during a study of T cell responses to AZD1222 COVID-19 vaccine. Assay: immunoSEQ multiplex PCR; the TCRdb copy retains only in-frame clones and omits some. This table has about 140,000 clones, about 93% appearing once. This CDR3 is built from 13 residues. Trimming at V came to 5 bases and at J to 12 bases, leaving 10 bases not matched to a gene. CDR1 and CDR2 from the germline V gene are SGHTA and FQGNSA. J is TRBJ2-1 and V is TRBV7-2; 7 bases are a match to TRBD2. The receptor's source is an adult in good health. This material consisted of peripheral blood, taken on day 0 of AZD1222 vaccination. CDR3 DNA: TGTGCCAGCAGCCCAGGGACTACCAGGTCGCAGTTCTTC. This gives the protein CASSPGTTRSQFF.